What follows describes a single T cell receptor (beta chain). These data belong to a study of blood T cell repertoires in COVID-19. Across the study: There were acute and convalescent COVID-19 samples, and they came from the United States, Italy and Spain.

Original analysis: Using reference gene primer amplification, nucleated cell counts were estimated. Profiled with immunoSEQ multiplex PCR; TCRdb holds only in-frame clones, not every one. V and J calls and clone size are copied from that table; D and trimming were computed from the DNA. The sample records 30,000 to 50,000 clones, 79% being singletons. Material for sequencing was peripheral blood. The receptor was isolated from a man aged 65 to 85 with acute or convalescent COVID-19.

This chain's CDR3 is CAARGRAIGTDTQYF. CDR3 nucleotides: TGTGCCGCTCGGGGGAGGGCAATTGGGACAGATACGCAGTATTTT. V and J are TRBV6-7 and TRBJ2-3, with 7 bases fitting TRBD2. TRBV6-7 is an ORF, with its function uncertain. V shed 11 bases, J shed 3 bases, and the junction held 14 bases outside the gene matches. The CDR3 length is 15 residues.